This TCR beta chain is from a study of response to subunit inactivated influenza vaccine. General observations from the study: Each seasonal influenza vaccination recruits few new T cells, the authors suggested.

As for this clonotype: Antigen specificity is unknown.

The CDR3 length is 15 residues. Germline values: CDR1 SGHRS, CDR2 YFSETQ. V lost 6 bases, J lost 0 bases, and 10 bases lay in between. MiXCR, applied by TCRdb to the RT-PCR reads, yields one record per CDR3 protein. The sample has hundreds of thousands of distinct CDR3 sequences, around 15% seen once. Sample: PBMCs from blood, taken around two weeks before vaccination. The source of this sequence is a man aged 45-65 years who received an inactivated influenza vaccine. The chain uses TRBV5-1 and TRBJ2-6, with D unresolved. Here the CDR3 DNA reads TGCGCCAGCACCCTGTCAGGCTCTGGGGCCAACGTCCTGACTTTC. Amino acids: CASTLSGSGANVLTF.